This TCR beta chain was recovered during a study of T cells in Graves' hyperthyroidism and ophthalmopathy. In patients aged 18 to 65, hyperthyroidism was newly diagnosed, with duration under 2 months. Fresh peripheral blood, 7.5 to 10 ml of it, supplied the PBMCs. Regions amplified from RNA transcripts were the TCR beta CDR3 regions. The HTBI primer set drove a first-round RT-PCR of the TCR CDR3. TCRdb reprocessed the multiplex PCR reads with MiXCR, giving one entry per CDR3 protein. Of some 740,000 distinct CDR3 sequences detected, 14% appear once; the ten largest clones hold roughly a tenth. The V and J ends lost 3 bases and 4 bases respectively, with 13 bases between them. Germline CDR1 DFQATT, CDR2 SNEGSKA (reference sequence). CDR3 length equals 14 residues.

This chain joins TRBV20-1 and TRBJ2-1, with unresolved D. This clonotype originated in a woman in her late teens or twenties with Graves' hyperthyroidism. Sequencing input: blood. The CDR3 nucleotides are TGCAGTGCTAGTCTCGGGCGTGGTTACAATGAGCAGTTCTTC. Translating gives CSASLGRGYNEQFF.